This TCR beta chain derives from a study of regulatory T cells in long-lasting Graves disease. Concerning this clonotype: A much larger clone lies a single base off, so this may be a read error.

Germline V gene lookup returns CDR1 SGHDT and CDR2 YYEEEE. This CDR3 contains 15 residues. Losses at the gene ends were 6 bases for V and 1 base for J; bases not matched to a gene: 9. The time point denotes: persistent/refractory GD, antithyroid drugs over 5 years with positive TRAb. RNA from PBMCs was the source of the TCR library. The TCR beta library used iRepertoire HTBI primers with Arm-PCR amplification of CDR3. TCRdb reprocessed the multiplex PCR reads with MiXCR, giving one entry per CDR3 protein. The sample holds 450,000 or so distinct CDR3 sequences, about 20% seen once. The origin of this receptor is a female donor with Graves disease. The chain joins TRBV5-6 to TRBJ2-5; the match to TRBD1 covers 7 bases. The material was peripheral blood mononuclear cells (PBMCs), obtained when the disease was refractory, from a patient treated with antithyroid drugs. This CDR3 reads CASNRDRASQETQYF. CDR3 nucleotide sequence: TGTGCCAGCAACCGGGACAGAGCTAGCCAAGAGACCCAGTACTTC.